This T cell receptor (beta chain) appears in the sequencing data of a study of control samples from healthy donors and cancer patients. Repertoires were generated with immunoSEQ multiplex PCR, while TCRdb's copy carries only in-frame clones and drops some. The repertoire holds around 83,000 clones, with over 85% as singletons. The receptor comes from a woman aged 35 to 49 with lung cancer. The sample taken for sequencing was PBMCs.

Here the CDR3 reads CASSPPEQPQHF. CDR3 coding DNA: TGTGCCAGCTCACCACCAGAGCAGCCCCAGCATTTT. The V and J genes are TRBV18 and TRBJ1-5; no clear D gene. V was shortened by 0 bases and J by 7 bases, with 4 bases between the two germline ends. Germline V gene data show CDR1 as KGHSH and CDR2 as LQKENI. This CDR3 is built from 12 residues.